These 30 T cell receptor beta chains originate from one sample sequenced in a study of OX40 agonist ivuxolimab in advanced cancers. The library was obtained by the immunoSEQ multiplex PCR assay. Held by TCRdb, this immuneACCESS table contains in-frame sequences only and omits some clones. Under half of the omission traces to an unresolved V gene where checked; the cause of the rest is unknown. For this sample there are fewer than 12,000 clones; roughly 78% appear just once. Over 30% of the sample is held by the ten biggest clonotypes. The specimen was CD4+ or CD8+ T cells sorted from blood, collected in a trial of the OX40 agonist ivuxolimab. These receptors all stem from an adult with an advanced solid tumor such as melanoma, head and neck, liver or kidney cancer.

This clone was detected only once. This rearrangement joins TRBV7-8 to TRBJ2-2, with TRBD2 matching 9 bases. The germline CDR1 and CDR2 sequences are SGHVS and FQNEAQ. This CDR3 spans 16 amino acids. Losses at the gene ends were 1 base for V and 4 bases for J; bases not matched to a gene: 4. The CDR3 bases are TGTGCCAGCAGCTTAGTGGTAGCGGGAGTCACCGGGGAGCTGTTTTTT. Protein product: CASSLVVAGVTGELFF.

CDR3 in DNA: TGCAGCGTCGCGGGACTAGCGGCCAACAATGAGCAGTTCTTC. It specifies CSVAGLAANNEQFF. The rearrangement joins TRBV29-1 to TRBJ2-1, with 11 bases lining up with TRBD2. From germline, CDR1 is SQVTM and CDR2 ANQGSEA. The CDR3 loop spans 14 amino acids. Trimming cost V 6 bases and J 5 bases; bases outside gene matches: 6.

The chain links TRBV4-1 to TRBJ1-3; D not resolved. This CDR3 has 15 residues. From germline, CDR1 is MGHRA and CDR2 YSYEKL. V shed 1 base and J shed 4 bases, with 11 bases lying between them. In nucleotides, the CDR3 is TGCGCCAGCAGCCAAGTCCTTGACACCGGAAACACCATATATTTT. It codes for CASSQVLDTGNTIYF.

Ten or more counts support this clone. The CDR3 loop is CAQNPGTSGRGETQYF. The DNA of the CDR3 is TGTGCCCAAAACCCCGGGACTAGCGGCCGAGGGGAGACCCAGTACTTC. The genes are TRBV30 and TRBJ2-5, with 11 positions matching TRBD2. After removal of 8 bases from V and 5 bases from J, the junction contained 16 bases not matched to a gene. Germline V gene sequence: CDR1 GTSNPN, CDR2 SVGIG (reference sequence). The CDR3 totals 16 residues.

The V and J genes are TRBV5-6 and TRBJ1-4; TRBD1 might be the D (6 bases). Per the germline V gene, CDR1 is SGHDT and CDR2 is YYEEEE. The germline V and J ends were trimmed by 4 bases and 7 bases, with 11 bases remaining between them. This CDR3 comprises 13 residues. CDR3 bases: TGTGCCAGCAGCGCCGGGGGGCTTGAAAAACTGTTTTTT. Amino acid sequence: CASSAGGLEKLFF.

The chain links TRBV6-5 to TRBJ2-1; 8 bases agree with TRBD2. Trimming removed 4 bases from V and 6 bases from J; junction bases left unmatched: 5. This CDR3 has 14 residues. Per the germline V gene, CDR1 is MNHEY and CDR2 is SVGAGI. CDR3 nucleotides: TGTGCCAGCAGTTTCCGGGAGGGTGGCAATGAGCAGTTCTTC. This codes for CASSFREGGNEQFF.

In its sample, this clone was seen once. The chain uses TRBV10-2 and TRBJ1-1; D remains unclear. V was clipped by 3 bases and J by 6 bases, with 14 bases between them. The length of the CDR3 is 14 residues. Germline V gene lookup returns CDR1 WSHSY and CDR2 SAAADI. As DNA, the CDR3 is TGCGCCAGCAGTGACGGCACCGGTCACGCTGAAGCTTTCTTT. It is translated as CASSDGTGHAEAFF.

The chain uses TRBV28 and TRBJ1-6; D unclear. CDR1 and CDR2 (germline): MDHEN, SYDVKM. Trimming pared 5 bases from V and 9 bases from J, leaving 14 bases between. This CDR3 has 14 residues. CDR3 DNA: TGTGCCAGCAGTCGGCCTGAGGGTCTTTCACCCCTCCACTTT. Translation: CASSRPEGLSPLHF.

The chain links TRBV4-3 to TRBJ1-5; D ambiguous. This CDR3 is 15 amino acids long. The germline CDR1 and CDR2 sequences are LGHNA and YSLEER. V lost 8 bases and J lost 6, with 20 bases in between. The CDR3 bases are TGCGCCAGCGCGCCGGGCCCGACATCAACTCAGCCCCAGCATTTT. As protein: CASAPGPTSTQPQHF.

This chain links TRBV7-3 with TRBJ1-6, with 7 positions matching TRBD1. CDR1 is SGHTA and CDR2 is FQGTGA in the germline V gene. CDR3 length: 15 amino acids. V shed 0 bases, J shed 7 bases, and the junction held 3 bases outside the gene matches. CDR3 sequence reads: CASSLTPGGNSPLHF. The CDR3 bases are TGTGCCAGCAGCTTAACCCCAGGGGGAAATTCACCCCTCCACTTT.

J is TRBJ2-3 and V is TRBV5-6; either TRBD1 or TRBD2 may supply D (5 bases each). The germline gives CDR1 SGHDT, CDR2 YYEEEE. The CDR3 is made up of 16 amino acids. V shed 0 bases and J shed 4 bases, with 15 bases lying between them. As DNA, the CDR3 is TGTGCCAGCAGCTTGGATGTTGGGACCACCGCAGATACGCAGTATTTT. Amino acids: CASSLDVGTTADTQYF.

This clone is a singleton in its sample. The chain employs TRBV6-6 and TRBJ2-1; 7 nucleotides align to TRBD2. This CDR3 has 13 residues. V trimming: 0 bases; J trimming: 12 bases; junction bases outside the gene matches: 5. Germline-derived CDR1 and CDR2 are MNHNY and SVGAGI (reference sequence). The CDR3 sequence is CASSYSLALGQFF. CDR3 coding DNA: TGTGCCAGCAGTTACTCACTAGCGTTGGGGCAGTTCTTC.

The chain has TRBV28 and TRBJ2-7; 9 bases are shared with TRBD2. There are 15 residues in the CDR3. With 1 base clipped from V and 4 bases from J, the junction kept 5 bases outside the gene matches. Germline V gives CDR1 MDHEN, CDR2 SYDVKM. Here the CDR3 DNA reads TGTGCCAGCAGTTTATCGGCGGGAGGGGAGTACGAGCAGTACTTC. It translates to CASSLSAGGEYEQYF.

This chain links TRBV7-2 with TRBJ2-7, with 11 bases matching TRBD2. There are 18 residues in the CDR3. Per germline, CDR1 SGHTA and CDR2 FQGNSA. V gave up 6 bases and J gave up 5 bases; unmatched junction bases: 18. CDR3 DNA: TGTGCCAGCAGACCTACTAGCGGGGGCCCCATATTTGGGAACGAGCAGTACTTC. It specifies CASRPTSGGPIFGNEQYF.

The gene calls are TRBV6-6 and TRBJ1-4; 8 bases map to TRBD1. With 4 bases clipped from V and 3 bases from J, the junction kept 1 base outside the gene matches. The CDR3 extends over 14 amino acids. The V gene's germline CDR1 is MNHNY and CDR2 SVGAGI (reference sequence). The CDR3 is CASSWGQANEKLFF. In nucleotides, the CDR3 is TGTGCCAGCAGTTGGGGACAGGCTAATGAAAAACTGTTTTTT.

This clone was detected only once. This chain's CDR3 is CASSENTLDRPTGELFF. The CDR3 coding sequence is TGCGCCAGCAGTGAGAATACTCTGGACAGGCCTACCGGGGAGCTGTTTTTT. This chain uses TRBV10-1 with TRBJ2-2; 7 bases align to TRBD1. Losses at the gene ends were 2 bases for V and 5 bases for J; bases not matched to a gene: 11. This CDR3 is built from 17 residues. Germline V CDR1 and CDR2: WNHNN, SYGVQD (reference sequence).

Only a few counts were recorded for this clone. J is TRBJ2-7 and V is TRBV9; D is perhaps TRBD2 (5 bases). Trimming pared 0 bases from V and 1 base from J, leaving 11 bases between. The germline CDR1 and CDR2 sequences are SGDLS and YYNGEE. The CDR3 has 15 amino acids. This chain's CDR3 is CASSVGGVPSYEQYF. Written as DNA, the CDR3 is TGTGCCAGCAGCGTAGGGGGAGTCCCTTCCTACGAGCAGTACTTC. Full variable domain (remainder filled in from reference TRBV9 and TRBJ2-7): DSGVTQTPKHLITATGQRVTLRCSPRSGDLSVYWYQQSLDQGLQFLIQYYNGEERAKGNILERFSAQQFPDLHSELNLSSLELGDSALYFCASSVGGVPSYEQYFGPGTRLTVT.

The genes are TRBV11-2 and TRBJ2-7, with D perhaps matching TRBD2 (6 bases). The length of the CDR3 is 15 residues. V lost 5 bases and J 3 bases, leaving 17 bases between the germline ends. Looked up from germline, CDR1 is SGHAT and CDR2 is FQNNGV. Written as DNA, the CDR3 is TGTGCCAGCAGCCAGACCGTGGGGGGAGGCTACGAGCAGTACTTC. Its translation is CASSQTVGGGYEQYF.

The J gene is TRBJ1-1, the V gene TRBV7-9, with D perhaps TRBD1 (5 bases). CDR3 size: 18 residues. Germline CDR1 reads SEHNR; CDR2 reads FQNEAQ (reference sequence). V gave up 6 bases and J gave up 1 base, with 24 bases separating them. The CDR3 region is CASSSQPGRRARNTEAFF. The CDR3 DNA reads TGTGCCAGCAGTTCCCAGCCGGGACGGAGGGCGCGGAACACTGAAGCTTTCTTT.

CDR3 in amino acids: CASSRVQFYEQYF. For the CDR3, the DNA is TGTGCCAGTAGTCGGGTCCAATTCTACGAGCAGTACTTC. The genes are TRBV19 and TRBJ2-7; D gene ambiguous. V lost 5 bases and J 3 bases, leaving 11 bases between the germline ends. Per germline, CDR1 LNHDA and CDR2 SQIVND (reference sequence). This CDR3 contains 13 residues.

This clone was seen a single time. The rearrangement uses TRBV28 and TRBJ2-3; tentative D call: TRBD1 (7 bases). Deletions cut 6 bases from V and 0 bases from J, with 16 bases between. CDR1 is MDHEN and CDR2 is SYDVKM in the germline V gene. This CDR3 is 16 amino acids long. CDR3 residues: CASRGTDRDSTDTQYF. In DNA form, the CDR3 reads TGTGCCAGCAGGGGGACTGACAGGGACAGCACAGATACGCAGTATTTT.

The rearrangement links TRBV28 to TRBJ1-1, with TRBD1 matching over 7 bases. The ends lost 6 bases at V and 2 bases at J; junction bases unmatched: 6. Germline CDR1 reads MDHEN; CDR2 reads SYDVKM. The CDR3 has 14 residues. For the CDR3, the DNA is TGTGCCAGCAGGCCTCAGGGGGGAAACACTGAAGCTTTCTTT. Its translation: CASRPQGGNTEAFF.

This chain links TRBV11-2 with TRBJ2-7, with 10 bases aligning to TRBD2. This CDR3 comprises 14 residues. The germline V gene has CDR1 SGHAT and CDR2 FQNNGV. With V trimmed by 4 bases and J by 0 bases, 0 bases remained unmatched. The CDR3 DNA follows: TGTGCCAGCAGCTCTAGCGGGAGCTCCTACGAGCAGTACTTC. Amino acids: CASSSSGSSYEQYF.

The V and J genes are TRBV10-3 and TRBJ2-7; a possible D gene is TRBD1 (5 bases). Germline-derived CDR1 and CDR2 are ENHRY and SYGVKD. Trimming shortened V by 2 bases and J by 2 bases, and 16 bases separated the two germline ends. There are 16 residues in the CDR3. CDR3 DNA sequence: TGTGCCATCAGTGAGCCCAGGGAAAACCGGCCCTACGAGCAGTACTTC. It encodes CAISEPRENRPYEQYF.

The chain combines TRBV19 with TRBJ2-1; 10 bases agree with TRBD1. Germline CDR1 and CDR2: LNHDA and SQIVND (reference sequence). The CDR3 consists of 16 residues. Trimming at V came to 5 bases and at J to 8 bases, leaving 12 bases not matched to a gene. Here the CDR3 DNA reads TGTGCCAGTAGTCCACTCGGGACAGGGGCGAGGGATGAGCAGTTCTTC. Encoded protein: CASSPLGTGARDEQFF.

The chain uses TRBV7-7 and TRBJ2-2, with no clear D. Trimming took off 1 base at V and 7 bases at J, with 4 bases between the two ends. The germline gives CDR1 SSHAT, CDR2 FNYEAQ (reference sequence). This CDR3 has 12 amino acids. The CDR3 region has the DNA TGTGCCAGCAGCTTAGTTGACGGGGAGCTGTTTTTT. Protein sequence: CASSLVDGELFF.

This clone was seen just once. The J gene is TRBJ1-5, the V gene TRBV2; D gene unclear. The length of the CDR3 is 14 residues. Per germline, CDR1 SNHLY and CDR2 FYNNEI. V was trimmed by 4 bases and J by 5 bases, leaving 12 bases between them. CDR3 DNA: TGTGCCAGCAGTGGAGGGCTCGCCCATCAGCCCCAGCATTTT. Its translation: CASSGGLAHQPQHF.

CDR3 amino acids: CASSLVGGNTEAFF. The CDR3 DNA follows: TGTGCCAGCAGCTTAGTTGGGGGGAACACTGAAGCTTTCTTT. J is TRBJ1-1 and V is TRBV7-2, with D possibly matching TRBD1 (5 bases). V was clipped by 1 base and J by 1 base, with 7 bases between them. CDR3 length: 14 amino acids. Germline-derived CDR1 and CDR2 are SGHTA and FQGNSA.

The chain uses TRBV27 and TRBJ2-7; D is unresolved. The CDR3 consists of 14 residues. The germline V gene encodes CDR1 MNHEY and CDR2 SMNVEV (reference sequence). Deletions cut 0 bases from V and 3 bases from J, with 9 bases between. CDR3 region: CASSLSPSGYEQYF. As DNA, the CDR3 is TGTGCCAGCAGTTTATCCCCGTCCGGCTACGAGCAGTACTTC.

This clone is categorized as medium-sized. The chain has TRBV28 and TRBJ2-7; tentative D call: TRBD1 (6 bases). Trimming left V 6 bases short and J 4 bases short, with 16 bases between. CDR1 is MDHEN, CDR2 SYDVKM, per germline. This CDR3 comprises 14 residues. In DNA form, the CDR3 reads TGTGCCAGCAGCTCCGACAGGACAGAGTACGAGCAGTACTTC. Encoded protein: CASSSDRTEYEQYF.